Listed below are T cell receptor beta chains from one sample, sequenced in a study of blood T cells in healthy people across ages. In TCRdb, the 5' RACE reads were re-called with MiXCR into one record per CDR3 protein. The sample holds around 1,900,000 distinct CDR3 sequences, 39% seen once. Sequencing was performed on blood. The receptors shown here come from a human donor in good health. CDR3s include the opening cysteine and the closing phenylalanine or tryptophan.

length: 13; V: TRBV5-1; J: TRBJ2-7; CDR3: CASSWDLPYEQYF
length: 12; V: TRBV29-1; J: TRBJ2-7; CDR3: CSVEGRGREQYF
length: 11; V: TRBV7-9; J: TRBJ2-7; CDR3: CASSPVREQYF
length: 15; V: TRBV4-3; J: TRBJ2-7; CDR3: CASSHLAGGAYEQYF
length: 15; V: TRBV7-2; J: TRBJ2-5; CDR3: CASSLVRTGWREQYF
length: 17; V: TRBV7-9; J: TRBJ1-5; CDR3: CASSPLDSPIAGQPQHF
length: 15; V: TRBV7-2; J: TRBJ2-5; CDR3: CASSLVPGGSKTQYF
length: 13; V: TRBV7-9; J: TRBJ2-7; CDR3: CASSLGGQSEQYF
length: 14; V: TRBV5-4; J: TRBJ2-5; CDR3: CASSVRPGGETQYF
length: 13; V: TRBV12-5; J: TRBJ1-1; CDR3: CASSRARGTEAFF
length: 14; V: TRBV7-3; J: TRBJ2-3; CDR3: CASSRVGKGDTQYF
length: 15; V: TRBV20-1; J: TRBJ2-3; CDR3: CSAPKTGPGTDTQYF
length: 15; V: TRBV11-2; J: TRBJ1-2; CDR3: CASSSNQGRGYGYTF
length: 14; V: TRBV20-1; J: TRBJ1-5; CDR3: CSARGSEFNQPQHF
length: 13; V: TRBV20-1; J: TRBJ2-7; CDR3: CSASSGTTYEQYF
length: 16; V: TRBV19; J: TRBJ2-1; CDR3: CASSIAVGLTYNEQFF
length: 15; V: TRBV10-3; J: TRBJ2-1; CDR3: CAISAKLGPSDEQFF
length: 16; V: TRBV3-1; J: TRBJ1-2; CDR3: CVSSPGQVPTKYGYTF
length: 16; V: TRBV15; J: TRBJ2-7; CDR3: CATSRAGQDGSYEQYF
length: 14; V: TRBV24-1; J: TRBJ2-1; CDR3: CATSDPGPFGEQFF
length: 15; V: TRBV7-9; J: TRBJ2-1; CDR3: CASSLQLAGYNEQFF
length: 17; V: TRBV11-3; J: TRBJ2-1; CDR3: CASSLGRQGPSYNEQFF
length: 14; V: TRBV10-3; J: TRBJ2-7; CDR3: CTTRTSGDPYEQYF
length: 16; V: TRBV4-2; J: TRBJ2-7; CDR3: CASSQAQGRSSYEQYF
length: 14; V: TRBV27; J: TRBJ2-7; CDR3: CASSLSLRGYEQYF
length: 15; V: TRBV20-1; J: TRBJ2-1; CDR3: CSAREPGLGISEQFF